This T cell receptor (beta chain) was retrieved from a study of OX40 agonist ivuxolimab in advanced cancers. The length of the CDR3 is 15 residues. Germline V gives CDR1 SGHVS, CDR2 FNYEAQ. J gave up 7 bases and V 5 bases, and 9 bases lay outside the gene matches. The data were produced by immunoSEQ multiplex PCR, yet TCRdb's version contains in-frame clones alone and is incomplete. The top ten clones hold approximately 12% of a sample with about 40,000 clones, approximately 90% of them seen once. The sequences come from CD4+ or CD8+ T cells sorted from blood, collected in a trial of the OX40 agonist ivuxolimab. The sequence came from an adult with an advanced solid tumor such as melanoma, head and neck, liver or kidney cancer. The V call is TRBV7-6, the J call TRBJ2-2; 8 nucleotides align to TRBD1. As DNA, the CDR3 is TGTGCCAGCAGCCTTACCGACAGGGGTGGCGGGGAGCTGTTTTTT. It encodes CASSLTDRGGGELFF.